The source of this T cell receptor (beta chain) is a study of STAT3 mutations in large granular lymphocyte leukemia (dated by TCRdb to the late 2010s). About the full investigation: About half of the T-LGLL patients who underwent longitudinal sequencing carried canonical activating STAT3 mutations. One or more immunosuppressive therapy regimens were given to more than half of T-LGLL patients, and hematologic response was seen in about 36% of the treated patients. Serial deep sequencing of TCRbeta CDR3 and STAT3 was performed in patients with T-cell large granular lymphocyte leukemia to reconstruct clonal hierarchy and dynamics. From an initial cohort of 207 LGL patients, 15 to 20 representative T-LGLL cases were selected for longitudinal TCRbeta and STAT3 sequencing. As controls, the study also included longitudinal sequencing of two patients with natural killer LGL leukemia. Patients were sequenced at 4 time points on average, with the number of samplings per patient ranging from 2 to 8. On the study overall, not on this receptor specifically: Dominant TCR clone burden was found to exceed STAT3 mutant burden in several patients, suggesting that STAT3 mutation arose secondarily within a pre-expanded clone. Linking therapy response to changes in TCR clonal burden was complicated by variable intervals between samplings and by differing treatment regimens. In 6 of 18 patients, TCR clonotype switching occurred after therapy, and every newly emerging clone was STAT3 wild type. Every T-LGLL patient showed at least one immunodominant TCRbeta clonotype, and about half showed multiple immunodominant subclonotypes. Since codominant clonotypes persisted in some patients, a small but highly pathogenic clone may have gone undetected. Because no samples were available when a clone first appeared, clonal expansion had to be inferred from samplings taken at other points.

The same DNA, extracted from blood mononuclear cells, served for both the TCR sequencing and the STAT3 sequencing. The germline V gene (reference sequence) sets CDR1 to GTSNPN and CDR2 to SVGIG. The CDR3 spans 14 residues, from the cysteine through the phenylalanine. CDR3 DNA only is kept here, 42 bases in frame from base 1. The V end loses 4 bases and the J end loses 0 bases, and a stretch of 7 bases separates them. Notes on this clone: Its antigen specificity is not known. No much larger clonotype is one base removed from it; base qualities were not supplied.

An Illumina MiSeq was used to sequence the TCRbeta libraries, yielding an average of approximately 40,000 productive templates per sample. Multiplex PCR amplification was used to generate TCRbeta CDR3 libraries with the immunoSEQ assay. In the paper's pipeline: Repertoire diversity was calculated as previously defined, and values close to 0 indicated extremely monoclonal samples. TCRdb stores this immuneACCESS table with in-frame sequences only. Part of the clones is absent; in the studies checked, under half of the shortfall reflects unresolved V genes, and no reason is known for the rest. D and trimming were read from the DNA, whereas the V and J calls and clone size are those reported in that table. Recorded for this sample are roughly 46,000 clones; 80% to 90% of them occurred a single time. The top ten constitute roughly 0.4% of the sample.

The TCR comes from a human donor with T large granular lymphocyte leukemia. Some clones in this sample may be carry-over from other donors' samples. The rearrangement combines TRBV30 with TRBJ2-6, with no confidently assigned D gene. What was sequenced was PBMCs. The CDR3 is CAWTWGSGANVLTF. The nucleotide sequence reads TGTGCCTGGACTTGGGGCTCTGGGGCCAACGTCCTGACTTTC. With all but the CDR3 taken from the reference TRBV30 and TRBJ2-6 genes, the full variable domain is: SQTIHQWPATLVQPVGSPLSLECTVEGTSNPNLYWYRQAAGRGLQLLFYSVGIGQISSEVPQNLSASRPQDRQFILSSKKLLLSDSGFYLCAWTWGSGANVLTFGAGSRLTVL.